Sequencing of this T cell receptor beta chain was carried out in a study of identifying expanded T cells in peripheral blood. Findings and caveats of the study: Across healthy donors, higher total template counts meant significantly greater approximately 2-week count variance. Technical replicates showed around 1.1 changed clones; around 2 weeks around 15; four weeks 19.

Only in-frame clones appear in the TCRdb table, and some are missing; sequencing was by immunoSEQ multiplex PCR. The sample contains 84,000 or so clones, roughly 90% of which appear only once. About this clone: Its antigen is undetermined.

Between the trimmed V and J ends, which lost 5 bases and 2 bases, there was a span of 12 bases. The germline V gene encodes CDR1 GTSNPN and CDR2 SVGIG (reference sequence). The CDR3 loop spans 13 amino acids. No infections or other immune events were documented during collection. Sequencing used blood. This receptor was taken from a person aged 18 to 75 in good health. The chain combines TRBV30 with TRBJ1-1; D may be TRBD1 (6 bases). In nucleotides, the CDR3 is TGTGCCTGGGGGCGGGGGCCTAACACTGAAGCTTTCTTT. Translation gives CAWGRGPNTEAFF.